Listed below are T cell receptor beta chains from one sample, sequenced in a study of glioma-infiltrating T cells after dendritic cell vaccination. Sequencing used immunoSEQ multiplex PCR; TCRdb keeps in-frame clones, though not all of them. Among tens of thousands of clones, 70% to 90% were seen once, and the ten largest hold roughly 3.2%. The sequencing here drew on blood, taken before dendritic cell vaccination. These receptors were collected from a human donor with glioblastoma. CDR3s include the opening cysteine and the closing phenylalanine or tryptophan. A D gene is named only where the DNA matches it firmly. Not every row has a clone size; where given, it reads once, few, many or a size class.

TRBD1	TRBJ1-2	13	-	TRBV30	CAWKGQGPPGYTF	TGTGCCTGGAAGGGACAGGGGCCCCCTGGCTACACCTTC
TRBD1	TRBJ1-1	17	-	TRBV9	CASSPRTRTGLLTEAFF	TGTGCCAGCAGCCCCCGAACCCGGACAGGGTTGTTGACTGAAGCTTTCTTT
TRBD1	TRBJ2-5	13	-	TRBV6-5	CASSPDRGETQYF	TGTGCCAGCAGCCCGGACAGGGGTGAGACCCAGTACTTC
-	TRBJ1-1	16	-	TRBV19	CASSPSSTGRGTEAFF	TGTGCCAGTAGTCCTTCAAGCACCGGACGGGGCACTGAAGCTTTCTTT
TRBD1	TRBJ1-1	15	-	TRBV2	CASSASTGGGTEAFF	TGTGCCAGCAGTGCATCGACAGGGGGAGGCACTGAAGCTTTCTTT
-	TRBJ2-5	15	-	TRBV5-1	CASSFSRGAEETQYF	TGCGCCAGCAGCTTCTCCAGGGGCGCGGAAGAGACCCAGTACTTC
-	TRBJ1-1	13	-	TRBV2	CAGTLDRNTEAFF	TGTGCCGGCACTTTAGACAGGAACACTGAAGCTTTCTTT
TRBD1	TRBJ1-2	17	-	TRBV28	CASSLGTDPSYNYGYTF	TGTGCCAGCAGTTTAGGGACAGACCCCTCCTATAACTATGGCTACACCTTC
-	TRBJ2-7	16	-	TRBV18	CASSPRGTGSSYEQYF	TGTGCCAGCTCACCACGTGGAACGGGGAGCTCCTACGAGCAGTACTTC
-	TRBJ2-7	15	-	TRBV6-5	CAGKTGTFSSYEQYF	TGTGCCGGCAAAACCGGGACTTTCAGCTCCTACGAGCAGTACTTC
TRBD2	TRBJ2-1	16	-	TRBV7-3	CASSSPGLAGSNEQFF	TGTGCCAGCAGCTCCCCTGGTTTAGCGGGGTCCAATGAGCAGTTCTTC
-	TRBJ2-2	15	-	TRBV25-1	CASTRAGQIPGELFF	TGTGCCAGCACTCGGGCGGGGCAGATCCCCGGGGAGCTGTTTTTT
-	TRBJ2-1	14	-	TRBV29-1	CSVTLGTANNEQFF	TGCAGCGTTACTTTGGGCACGGCGAACAATGAGCAGTTCTTC
TRBD1	TRBJ2-5	15	-	TRBV7-3	CASSLGTGDYETQYF	TGTGCCAGCAGCTTAGGGACAGGGGATTACGAGACCCAGTACTTC
TRBD2	TRBJ2-1	20	-	TRBV6-1	CASSERITALAGGPTNEQFF	TGTGCCAGCAGTGAGAGGATTACTGCCCTAGCGGGAGGGCCGACAAATGAGCAGTTCTTC
-	TRBJ1-1	18	once	TRBV11-3	CASSFCLLAGRSVAEAFF	TGTGCCAGCAGCTTTTGCCTACTGGCAGGAAGGTCGGTCGCTGAAGCTTTCTTT